The present T cell receptor beta chain was sequenced within a study of T cell responses to AZD1222 COVID-19 vaccine. Findings and limits, study-wide: Reportedly, nearly half the spike-specific TCRs target unmutated variant regions. Recipients of AZD1222 seropositive at baseline numbered only 6 or 7.

Clones were sequenced by immunoSEQ multiplex PCR, and TCRdb holds only the in-frame ones, with some missing. The table lists under 150,000 clones, 80% to 95% of them singletons, with 3.6% in the top ten. V shed 11 bases and J shed 3 bases, with 16 bases lying between them. The CDR3 sequence is 13 residues long. Per germline, CDR1 LNHDA and CDR2 SQIVND (reference sequence). Turning to this clone: Its antigen is not known.

The chain is built from TRBV19 and TRBJ1-2; D not certain. Sequenced material: peripheral blood, taken 28 days after the second AZD1222 dose. The receptor's source is an adult who received the AZD1222 COVID-19 vaccine. CDR3: CASRREIDYGYTF. The CDR3 nucleotides read TGTGCCTCCCGCCGAGAGATTGACTATGGCTACACCTTC.